This T cell receptor beta chain originates from a study of cytomegalovirus exposure and HLA in healthy donors. Use of 60 Vbeta and 13 Jbeta primers characterized the PCR. Assay used: immunoSEQ multiplex PCR; TCRdb lists only in-frame clones, some missing. Of some 150,000 clones in the sample, 79% were seen once. This clone has just a few counts. This TCR was recovered from a man aged 45 to 65 in good health and CMV-seropositive. The specimen was PBMCs.

CDR3 amino acids: CASSPDSAGNTIYF. CDR3 sequence (DNA): TGTGCCAGCTCACCCGACTCTGCTGGAAACACCATATATTTT. The chain has TRBV18 and TRBJ1-3; unclear D gene. Between the trimmed V and J ends, which lost 3 bases and 2 bases, there was a span of 8 bases. The CDR3 consists of 14 residues. CDR1 and CDR2 from the germline V gene are KGHSH and LQKENI.